Described below is a single T cell receptor (beta chain) sequence and its context. This entry belongs to a study of blood T cell repertoires in COVID-19. In the original workflow: Scientists estimated how many nucleated cells there were by amplifying reference gene primers. Here immunoSEQ multiplex PCR was the method, and the copy in TCRdb shows in-frame clones only, minus some. That table is the source of V, J and clone size, and D and trimming were worked out from the DNA. The sample lists some 370,000 clones, more than 80% seen once, with 1% to 1.5% in the top ten. Trimming took off 4 bases at V and 3 bases at J, with 7 bases between the two ends. CDR3 length equals 13 residues.

The chain is built from TRBV12-3 or TRBV12-4 and TRBJ1-5; weak D call: TRBD1 (6 bases). Sequenced: peripheral blood. The TCR was taken from a man between 35 and 55 years old with acute or convalescent COVID-19. The DNA of the CDR3 is TGTGCCAGCAGTTGGGACACCAATCAGCCCCAGCATTTT. Translating gives CASSWDTNQPQHF.